The rows below give T cell receptor beta chains drawn from one sample of a study of OX40 agonist ivuxolimab in advanced cancers. Sequencing was performed with immunoSEQ multiplex PCR; in TCRdb, only in-frame clones are kept and a portion is missing. This sample carries about 40,000 clones, about 85% of them seen once, and the ten largest clones take 2% to 3%. The specimen was CD4+ or CD8+ T cells sorted from blood, collected in a trial of the OX40 agonist ivuxolimab. These TCRs come from an adult with an advanced solid tumor such as melanoma, head and neck, liver or kidney cancer. CDR3s include the opening cysteine and the closing phenylalanine or tryptophan. The D gene is left open where the match is weak. Not all rows give a size; the values are once, few, many and, for expanded clones, a class.

D | J | size | V | CDR3 | DNA
TRBD2 | TRBJ2-5 | - | TRBV10-1 | CASSESASGGPGETQYF | TGCGCCAGCAGTGAGTCAGCTAGCGGGGGCCCAGGGGAGACCCAGTACTTC
TRBD2 | TRBJ2-3 | - | TRBV7-7 | CASSSGLAGADTQYF | TGTGCTAGCAGCTCGGGACTAGCGGGGGCCGATACGCAGTATTTT
- | TRBJ1-3 | few | TRBV2 | CASSQAFSGNTIYF | TGTGCCAGCAGTCAAGCGTTCTCTGGAAACACCATATATTTT
- | TRBJ1-5 | - | TRBV18 | CASSSTGNSNQPQHF | TGTGCCAGCTCATCCACAGGTAATAGCAATCAGCCCCAGCATTTT
- | TRBJ1-2 | - | TRBV5-4 | CASSFDWDYGYTF | TGTGCCAGCAGCTTTGACTGGGACTATGGCTACACCTTC
TRBD1 | TRBJ2-7 | - | TRBV5-1 | CASSLGTGVIYEQYF | TGCGCCAGCAGCTTAGGGACAGGGGTTATCTACGAGCAGTACTTC
- | TRBJ1-5 | - | TRBV10-2 | CASSEGQVSNQPQHF | TGCGCCAGCAGTGAGGGACAAGTTAGCAATCAGCCCCAGCATTTT
- | TRBJ2-7 | - | TRBV7-8 | CASSLLTGATYEQYF | TGTGCCAGCAGCTTATTAACGGGGGCGACCTACGAGCAGTACTTC
- | TRBJ1-5 | - | TRBV4-1 | CASSQEWAGGGNQPQHF | TGCGCCAGCAGCCAAGAGTGGGCCGGGGGGGGAAATCAGCCCCAGCATTTT
- | TRBJ2-3 | - | TRBV29-1 | CSTERVVAGDTQYF | TGCAGCACTGAGCGGGTGGTGGCGGGAGATACGCAGTATTTT